The entry that follows covers one T cell receptor (beta chain) sequence. What it recognizes is unknown. The run depth of the assay was deep. Method: immunoSEQ multiplex PCR; TCRdb's copy keeps in-frame clones and lacks some. The table has about 2.4 million clones, approximately 90% seen once. These data come from a study of shared clonotypes between healthy human individuals. Study as a whole: Samples came from a couple of female and three male donors aged 18 to 49. Overall study results and limits: Only blood was sampled; tissue repertoires likely differ.

CD45RA+ naive and CD45RA-negative memory subsets were separated from CD4+ cells. V lost 5 bases to trimming and J lost 4 bases, with 10 bases between them. The CDR3 contains 13 residues. CDR1 SGHTA and CDR2 FQGNSA come from the germline V gene. This sequence originates from a man in his late teens or twenties in good health. Sequencing was performed on naive CD4+ T cells sorted from blood. Indicated subset: CD45RA+ positively selected. The chain combines TRBV7-2 with TRBJ2-3; D unclear. The CDR3 protein is CASSQTWSDTQYF. The CDR3, as DNA: TGTGCCAGCAGCCAAACGTGGTCAGATACGCAGTATTTT.